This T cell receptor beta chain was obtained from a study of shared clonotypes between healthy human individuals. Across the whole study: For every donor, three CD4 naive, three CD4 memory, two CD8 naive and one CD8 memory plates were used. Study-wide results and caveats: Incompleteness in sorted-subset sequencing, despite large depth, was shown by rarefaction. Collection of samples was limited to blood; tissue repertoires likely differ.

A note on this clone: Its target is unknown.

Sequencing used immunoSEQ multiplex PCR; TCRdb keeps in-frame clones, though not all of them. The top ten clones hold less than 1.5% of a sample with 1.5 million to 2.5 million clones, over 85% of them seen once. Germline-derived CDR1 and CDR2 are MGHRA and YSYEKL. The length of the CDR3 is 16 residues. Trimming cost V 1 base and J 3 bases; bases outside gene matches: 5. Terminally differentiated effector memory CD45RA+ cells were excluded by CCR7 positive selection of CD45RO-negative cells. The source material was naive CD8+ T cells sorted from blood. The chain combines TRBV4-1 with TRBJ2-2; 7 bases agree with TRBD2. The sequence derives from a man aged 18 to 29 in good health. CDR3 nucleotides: TGCGCCAGCAGCCAAGTATCCGGGAGGCACACCGGGGAGCTGTTTTTT. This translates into CASSQVSGRHTGELFF.